This entry lists 8 T cell receptor beta chains sequenced from one sample in a study of OX40 agonist ivuxolimab in advanced cancers. Measured with immunoSEQ multiplex PCR; TCRdb has only the in-frame clones, and not every one. Here the sample spans 50,000 to 70,000 clones, more than 80% being singletons. The specimen was CD4+ or CD8+ T cells sorted from blood, collected in a trial of the OX40 agonist ivuxolimab. These receptors came from an adult with an advanced solid tumor such as melanoma, head and neck, liver or kidney cancer.

The gene calls are TRBV27 and TRBJ1-1; 7 bases are a match to TRBD1. Per the germline V gene, CDR1 is MNHEY and CDR2 is SMNVEV (reference sequence). After removal of 5 bases from V and 5 bases from J, the junction contained 8 bases not matched to a gene. The length of the CDR3 is 14 residues. The CDR3 nucleotides read TGTGCCAGCAGTAGAGGGGGCGCGGGTACTGAAGCTTTCTTT. Protein: CASSRGGAGTEAFF.

This chain connects TRBV5-8 to TRBJ2-2; D unresolved. CDR1 is SGHTS and CDR2 is YDEGEE in the germline V gene. The CDR3 has 14 residues. Trimming cost V 5 bases and J 2 bases, with 10 bases left between them. The CDR3 DNA reads TGTGCCAGCAGTCTATACCGCAACACCGGGGAGCTGTTTTTT. This encodes CASSLYRNTGELFF.

The chain is built from TRBV7-9 and TRBJ2-7; 9 bases align to TRBD1. The CDR3 consists of 13 residues. Trimming cost V 3 bases and J 6 bases; bases outside gene matches: 3. Germline V gene lookup returns CDR1 SEHNR and CDR2 FQNEAQ (reference sequence). Here the CDR3 DNA reads TGTGCCAGCAGCTTGGGGACAGGGTTCGAGCAGTACTTC. The encoded protein is CASSLGTGFEQYF.

J is TRBJ2-1 and V is TRBV7-9, with D possibly being TRBD1 (6 bases). CDR1 and CDR2 (germline): SEHNR, FQNEAQ (reference sequence). The V and J ends lost 6 bases and 0 bases respectively, with 15 bases between them. The CDR3 consists of 16 residues. The CDR3 loop reads CASSKQGRSSYNEQFF. CDR3 nucleotide sequence: TGTGCCAGCAGTAAACAGGGTAGAAGCTCCTACAATGAGCAGTTCTTC.

V and J are TRBV18 and TRBJ1-1; no firm D call. The CDR3 has 12 residues. V gave up 11 bases and J gave up 4 bases, with 14 bases separating them. The V gene's germline CDR1 is KGHSH and CDR2 LQKENI. The CDR3 DNA reads as TGTGCCTGCAACGGAGGGAGCACTGAAGCTTTCTTT. Translating it yields CACNGGSTEAFF.

This chain uses TRBV2 with TRBJ2-7; 7 nucleotides align to TRBD1. CDR1 is SNHLY and CDR2 is FYNNEI in the germline V gene. Trimming cost V 5 bases and J 3 bases; bases outside gene matches: 10. This CDR3 contains 15 residues. The CDR3 bases are TGTGCCAGCAGTCACTCCCGGGACAGAGGCTACGAGCAGTACTTC. Residues: CASSHSRDRGYEQYF. The variable domain in full, with the rest retrieved from reference TRBV2 and TRBJ2-7, is EPEVTQTPSHQVTQMGQEVILRCVPISNHLYFYWYRQILGQKVEFLVSFYNNEISEKSEIFDDQFSVERPDGSNFTLKIRSTKLEDSAMYFCASSHSRDRGYEQYFGPGTRLTVT.

CDR3 nucleotides: TGTGCCAGCAGCTTCAGTAATGAAAAACTGTTTTTT. It specifies CASSFSNEKLFF. The J gene is TRBJ1-4, the V gene TRBV7-9, with D unclear. The germline CDR1 and CDR2 sequences are SEHNR and FQNEAQ (reference sequence). V was trimmed by 3 bases and J by 4 bases, leaving 3 bases between them. The CDR3 covers 12 residues.

V is TRBV27 and J is TRBJ2-2, with D maybe TRBD1 (5 bases). Trimming pared 5 bases from V and 8 bases from J, leaving 15 bases between. Germline loops: CDR1 MNHEY, CDR2 SMNVEV (reference sequence). CDR3 length: 14 residues. The CDR3 nucleotides are TGTGCCAGCAGTCCCCGACAGAGAACAGGGGAGCTGTTTTTT. The encoded protein is CASSPRQRTGELFF.